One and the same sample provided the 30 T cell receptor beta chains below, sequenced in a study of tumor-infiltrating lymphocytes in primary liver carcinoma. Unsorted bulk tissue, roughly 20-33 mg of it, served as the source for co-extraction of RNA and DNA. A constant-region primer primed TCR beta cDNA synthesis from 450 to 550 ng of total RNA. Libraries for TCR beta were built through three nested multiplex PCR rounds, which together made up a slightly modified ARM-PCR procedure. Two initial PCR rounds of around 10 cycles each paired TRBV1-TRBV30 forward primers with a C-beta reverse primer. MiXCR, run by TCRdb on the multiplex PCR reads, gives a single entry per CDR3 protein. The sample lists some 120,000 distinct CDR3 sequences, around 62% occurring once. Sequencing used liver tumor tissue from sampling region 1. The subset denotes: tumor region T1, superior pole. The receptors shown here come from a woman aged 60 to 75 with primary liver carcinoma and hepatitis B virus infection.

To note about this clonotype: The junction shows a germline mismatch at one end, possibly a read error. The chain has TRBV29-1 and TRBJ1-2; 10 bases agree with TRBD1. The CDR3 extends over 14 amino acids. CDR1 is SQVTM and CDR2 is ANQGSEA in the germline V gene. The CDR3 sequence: CSVATGGASSGHTF. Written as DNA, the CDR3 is TGCAGCGTCGCGACAGGGGGCGCATCCTCTGGCCACACTTTC.

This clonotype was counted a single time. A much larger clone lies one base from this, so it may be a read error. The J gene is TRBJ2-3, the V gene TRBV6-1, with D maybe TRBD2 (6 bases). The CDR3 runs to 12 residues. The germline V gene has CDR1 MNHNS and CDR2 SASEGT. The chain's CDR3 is CASSAEGDMQYF. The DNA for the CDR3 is TGTGCCAGCAGTGCGGAGGGAGATATGCAGTATTTT.

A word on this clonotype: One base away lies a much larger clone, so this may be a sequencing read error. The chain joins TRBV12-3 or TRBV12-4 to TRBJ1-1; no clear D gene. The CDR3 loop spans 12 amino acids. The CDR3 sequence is CASNLKWSGAFF. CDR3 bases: TGTGCCAGCAATTTAAAGTGGAGCGGAGCTTTCTTT.

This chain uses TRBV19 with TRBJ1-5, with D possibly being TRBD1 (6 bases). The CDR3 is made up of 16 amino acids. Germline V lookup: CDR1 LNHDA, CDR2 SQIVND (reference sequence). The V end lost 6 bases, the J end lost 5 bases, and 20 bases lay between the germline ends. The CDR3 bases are TGTGCCAGTAGCATGCGACGCGGGGGGCCTGATCAGCCCCAGCATTTT. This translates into CASSMRRGGPDQPQHF.

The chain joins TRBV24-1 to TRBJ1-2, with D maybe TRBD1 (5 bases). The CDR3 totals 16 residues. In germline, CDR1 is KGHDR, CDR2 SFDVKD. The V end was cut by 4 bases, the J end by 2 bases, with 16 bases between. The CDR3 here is CATSDPSVTENYGYTF. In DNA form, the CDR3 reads TGTGCCACCAGTGACCCTTCCGTGACAGAAAACTATGGCTACACCTTC.

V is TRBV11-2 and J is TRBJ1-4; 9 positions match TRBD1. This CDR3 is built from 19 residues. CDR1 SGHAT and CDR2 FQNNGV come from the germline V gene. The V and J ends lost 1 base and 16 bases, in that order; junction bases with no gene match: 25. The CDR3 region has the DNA TGTGCCAGCAGCTTAGCGGGAGGACAGGGGTCCTCGGTGGGCTTAGGGCCGTTTTTT. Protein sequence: CASSLAGGQGSSVGLGPFF.

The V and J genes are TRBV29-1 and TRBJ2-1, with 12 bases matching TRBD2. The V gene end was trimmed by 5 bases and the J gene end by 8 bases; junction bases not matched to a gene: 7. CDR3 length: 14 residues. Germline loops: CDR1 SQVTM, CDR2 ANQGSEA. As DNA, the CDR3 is TGCAGCGTTTCAAGGACTAGCGGGAAGTATGAGCAGTTCTTC. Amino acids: CSVSRTSGKYEQFF.

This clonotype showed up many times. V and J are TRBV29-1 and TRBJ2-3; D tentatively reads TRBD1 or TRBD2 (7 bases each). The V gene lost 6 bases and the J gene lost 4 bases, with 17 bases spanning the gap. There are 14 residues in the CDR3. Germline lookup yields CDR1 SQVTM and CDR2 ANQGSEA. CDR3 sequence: CSVGGRTGSDTQYF. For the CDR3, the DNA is TGCAGCGTCGGGGGGCGGACAGGTTCAGATACGCAGTATTTT.

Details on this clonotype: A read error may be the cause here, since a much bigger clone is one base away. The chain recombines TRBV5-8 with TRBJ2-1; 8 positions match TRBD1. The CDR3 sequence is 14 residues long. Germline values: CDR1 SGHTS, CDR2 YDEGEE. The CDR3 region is CASSTGTGFNEKFF. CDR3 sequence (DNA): TGTGCCAGCAGCACCGGGACAGGATTCAATGAGAAGTTCTTC.

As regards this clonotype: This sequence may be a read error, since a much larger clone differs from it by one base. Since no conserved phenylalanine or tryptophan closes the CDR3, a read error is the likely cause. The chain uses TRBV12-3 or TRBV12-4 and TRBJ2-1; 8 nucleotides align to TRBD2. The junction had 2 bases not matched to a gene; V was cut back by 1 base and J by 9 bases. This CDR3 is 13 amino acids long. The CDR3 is CASSLGTSFEQFI. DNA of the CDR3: TGTGCCAGCAGTTTAGGGACTAGCTTTGAGCAGTTCATC.

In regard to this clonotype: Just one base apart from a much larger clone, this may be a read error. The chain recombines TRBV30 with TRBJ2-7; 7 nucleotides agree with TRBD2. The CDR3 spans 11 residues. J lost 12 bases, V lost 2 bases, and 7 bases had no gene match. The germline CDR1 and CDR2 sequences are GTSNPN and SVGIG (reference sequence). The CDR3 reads CAWSWEGTMYF. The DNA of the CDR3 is TGTGCCTGGAGTTGGGAGGGGACGATGTACTTC.

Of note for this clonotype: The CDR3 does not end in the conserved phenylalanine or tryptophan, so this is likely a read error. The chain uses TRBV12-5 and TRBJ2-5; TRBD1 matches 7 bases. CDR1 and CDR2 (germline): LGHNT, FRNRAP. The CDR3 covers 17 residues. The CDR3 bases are TGCGCTAGTGGTTTGGAGACAGGGAAGGTGGGACAAGAGACCCAGTACTTA. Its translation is CASGLETGKVGQETQYL.

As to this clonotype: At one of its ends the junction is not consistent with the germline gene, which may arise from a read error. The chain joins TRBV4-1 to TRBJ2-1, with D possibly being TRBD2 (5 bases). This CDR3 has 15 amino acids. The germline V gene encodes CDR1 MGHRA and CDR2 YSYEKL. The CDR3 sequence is CASNQPDWRDNEQFF. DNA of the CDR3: TGCGCCAGCAACCAACCAGACTGGCGGGACAATGAGCAGTTCTTC.

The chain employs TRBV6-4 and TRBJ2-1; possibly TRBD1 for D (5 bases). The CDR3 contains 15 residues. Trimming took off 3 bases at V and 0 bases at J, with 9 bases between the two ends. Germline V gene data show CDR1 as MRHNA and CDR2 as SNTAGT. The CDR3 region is CASSEGQRSYNEQFF. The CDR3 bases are TGTGCCAGCAGTGAGGGGCAGCGCTCCTACAATGAGCAGTTCTTC.

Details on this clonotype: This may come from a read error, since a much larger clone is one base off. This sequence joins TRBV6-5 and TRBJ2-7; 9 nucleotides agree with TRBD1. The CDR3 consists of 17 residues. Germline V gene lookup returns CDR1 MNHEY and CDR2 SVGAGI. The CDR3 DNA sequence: TGTGTCAGCAGTTACCTACCAACGGGACAGGGTGGCCACGAGCAGTACTTC. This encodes CVSSYLPTGQGGHEQYF.

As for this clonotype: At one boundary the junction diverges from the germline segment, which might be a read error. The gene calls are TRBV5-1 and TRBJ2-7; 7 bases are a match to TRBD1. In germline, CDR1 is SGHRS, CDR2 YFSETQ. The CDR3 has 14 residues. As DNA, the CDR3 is TGCGCCAGCAGCTTGCAGGGGGTAACTTACGAGCATTACTTC. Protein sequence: CASSLQGVTYEHYF.

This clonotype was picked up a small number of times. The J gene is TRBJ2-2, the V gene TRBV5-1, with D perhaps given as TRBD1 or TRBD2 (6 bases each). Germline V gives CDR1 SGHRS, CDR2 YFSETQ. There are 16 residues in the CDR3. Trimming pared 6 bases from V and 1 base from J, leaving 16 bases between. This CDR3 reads CASTPPGAMNTGELFF. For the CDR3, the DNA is TGCGCCAGCACCCCCCCGGGGGCCATGAACACCGGGGAGCTGTTTTTT.

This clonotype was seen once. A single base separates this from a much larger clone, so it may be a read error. Here the CDR3 reads CSVGENSGYNEQFF. The DNA for the CDR3 is TGCAGCGTCGGTGAGAATAGCGGCTACAATGAGCAGTTCTTC. The gene calls are TRBV29-1 and TRBJ2-1; D is possibly TRBD2 (6 bases). The CDR3 is 14 residues long. The germline CDR1 and CDR2 sequences are SQVTM and ANQGSEA. Trimming stripped 6 bases from V and 3 bases from J, with 15 bases between.

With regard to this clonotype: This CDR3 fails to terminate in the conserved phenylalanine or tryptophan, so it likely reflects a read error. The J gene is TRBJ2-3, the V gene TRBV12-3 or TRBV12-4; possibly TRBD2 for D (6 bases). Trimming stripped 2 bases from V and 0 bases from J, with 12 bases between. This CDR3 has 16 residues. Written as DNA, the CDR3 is TGTGCCAGCAGTTTACTGGGGACTGTGAGCACAGATACGCAGTATTCT. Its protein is CASSLLGTVSTDTQYS.

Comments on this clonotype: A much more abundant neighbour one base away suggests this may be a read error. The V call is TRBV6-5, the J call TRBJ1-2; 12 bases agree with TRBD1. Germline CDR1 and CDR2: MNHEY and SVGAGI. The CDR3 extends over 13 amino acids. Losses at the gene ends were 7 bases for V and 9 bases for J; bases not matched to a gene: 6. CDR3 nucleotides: TGTGCCAGCATGAAAGGGACAGGGGGCAGCTACACCTTC. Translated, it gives CASMKGTGGSYTF.

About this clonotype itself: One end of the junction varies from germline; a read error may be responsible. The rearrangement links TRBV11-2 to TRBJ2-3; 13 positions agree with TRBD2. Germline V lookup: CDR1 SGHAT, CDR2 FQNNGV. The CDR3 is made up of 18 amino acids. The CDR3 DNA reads TGTGTCATCAGCTTAGGGTCTTTACTAGCGGGAGGGGCAGATACGCAGTATTTC. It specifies CVISLGSLLAGGADTQYF.

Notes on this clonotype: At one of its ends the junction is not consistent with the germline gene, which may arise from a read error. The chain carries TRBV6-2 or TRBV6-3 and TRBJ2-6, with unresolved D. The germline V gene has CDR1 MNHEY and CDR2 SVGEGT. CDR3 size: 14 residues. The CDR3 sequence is CASATLPPANVLTF. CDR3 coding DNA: TGTGCCAGCGCCACTTTACCTCCGGCCAACGTCCTGACCTTC.

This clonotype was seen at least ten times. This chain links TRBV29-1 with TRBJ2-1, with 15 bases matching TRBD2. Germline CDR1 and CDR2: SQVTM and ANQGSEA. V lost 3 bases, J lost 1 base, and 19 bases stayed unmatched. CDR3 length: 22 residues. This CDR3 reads CSVDHPVLPGLAGGNSYNEQFF. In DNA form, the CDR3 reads TGCAGCGTTGACCACCCCGTTTTGCCGGGACTAGCGGGAGGTAATTCCTACAATGAGCAGTTCTTC.

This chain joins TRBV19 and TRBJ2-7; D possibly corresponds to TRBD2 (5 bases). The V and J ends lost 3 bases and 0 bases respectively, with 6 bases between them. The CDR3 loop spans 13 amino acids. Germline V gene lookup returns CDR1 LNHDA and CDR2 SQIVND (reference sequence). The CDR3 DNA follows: TGTGCCAGTAGTATTGACTACTCCTACGAGCAGTACTTC. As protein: CASSIDYSYEQYF.

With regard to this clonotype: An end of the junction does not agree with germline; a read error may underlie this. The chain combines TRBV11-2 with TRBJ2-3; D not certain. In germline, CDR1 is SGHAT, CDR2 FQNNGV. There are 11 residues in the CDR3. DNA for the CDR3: TGTGTCAGCAACCCTTTGGATACGCAGTATTTT. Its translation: CVSNPLDTQYF. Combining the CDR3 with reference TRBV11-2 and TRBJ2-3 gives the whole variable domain EAGVAQSPRYKIIEKRQSVAFWCNPISGHATLYWYQQILGQGPKLLIQFQNNGVVDDSQLPKDRFSAERLKGVDSTLKIQPAKLEDSAVYLCVSNPLDTQYFGPGTRLTVL.

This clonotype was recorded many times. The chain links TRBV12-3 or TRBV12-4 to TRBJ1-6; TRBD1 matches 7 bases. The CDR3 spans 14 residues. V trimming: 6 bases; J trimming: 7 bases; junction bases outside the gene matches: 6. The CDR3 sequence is CASRPGQQNSPLHF. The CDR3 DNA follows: TGTGCCAGCAGACCGGGACAGCAGAATTCACCCCTCCACTTT.

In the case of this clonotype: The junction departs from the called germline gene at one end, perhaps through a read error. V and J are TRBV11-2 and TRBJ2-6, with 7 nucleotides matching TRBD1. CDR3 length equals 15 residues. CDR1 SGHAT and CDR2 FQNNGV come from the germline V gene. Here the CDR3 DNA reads TGTGCCAGCAGCTCCAGGGGGTTCGGGGCCAATGTCCTGACTTTC. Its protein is CASSSRGFGANVLTF.

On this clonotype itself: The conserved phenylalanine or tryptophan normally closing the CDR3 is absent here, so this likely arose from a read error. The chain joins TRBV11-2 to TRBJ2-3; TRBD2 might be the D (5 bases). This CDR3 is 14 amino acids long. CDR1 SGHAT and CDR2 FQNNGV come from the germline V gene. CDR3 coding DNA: TGTGACAGCAGCGACCGGACTAGCACAGATACGCAGTATCTT. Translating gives CDSSDRTSTDTQYL.

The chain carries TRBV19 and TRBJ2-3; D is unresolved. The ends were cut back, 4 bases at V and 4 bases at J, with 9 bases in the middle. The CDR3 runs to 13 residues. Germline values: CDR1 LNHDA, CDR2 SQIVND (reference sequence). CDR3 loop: CASSRGGADTQYF. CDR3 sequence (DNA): TGTGCCAGTAGTAGGGGTGGTGCAGATACGCAGTATTTT.

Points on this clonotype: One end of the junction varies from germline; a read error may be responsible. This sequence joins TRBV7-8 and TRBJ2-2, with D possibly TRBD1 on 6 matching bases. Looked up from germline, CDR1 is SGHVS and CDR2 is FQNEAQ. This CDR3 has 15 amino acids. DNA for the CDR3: TGTGCCATCAGCTTAGAACAGGGATATCACGGGGAGCTGTTTTTT. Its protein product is CAISLEQGYHGELFF.